This TCR beta chain was documented in a study of shared T cell receptors in the human thymus. V was clipped by 3 bases and J by 7 bases; unmatched bases: 16. Germline CDR1 LGHNA, CDR2 YSLEER. The CDR3 sequence is 18 residues long. This clone was seen just once. TCRdb's copy holds only in-frame clones and misses some; the assay was immunoSEQ multiplex PCR. The repertoire holds under 700,000 clones, with approximately 80% as singletons. In addition, the sample was reused for a study of human thymus T cells. That report notes: The study used thymus tissue resected during corrective heart surgery. Related research described strongly overlapping thymic repertoires in unrelated people.

The sample comprised thymocytes. The chain combines TRBV4-3 with TRBJ2-1, with 9 nucleotides matching TRBD2. This receptor was identified in a boy in the first two years of life with a congenital heart defect. The CDR3 here is CASSHHSSLAGARNEQFF. The CDR3 bases are TGCGCCAGCAGCCACCACTCCTCTTTAGCGGGAGCCAGGAATGAGCAGTTCTTC.